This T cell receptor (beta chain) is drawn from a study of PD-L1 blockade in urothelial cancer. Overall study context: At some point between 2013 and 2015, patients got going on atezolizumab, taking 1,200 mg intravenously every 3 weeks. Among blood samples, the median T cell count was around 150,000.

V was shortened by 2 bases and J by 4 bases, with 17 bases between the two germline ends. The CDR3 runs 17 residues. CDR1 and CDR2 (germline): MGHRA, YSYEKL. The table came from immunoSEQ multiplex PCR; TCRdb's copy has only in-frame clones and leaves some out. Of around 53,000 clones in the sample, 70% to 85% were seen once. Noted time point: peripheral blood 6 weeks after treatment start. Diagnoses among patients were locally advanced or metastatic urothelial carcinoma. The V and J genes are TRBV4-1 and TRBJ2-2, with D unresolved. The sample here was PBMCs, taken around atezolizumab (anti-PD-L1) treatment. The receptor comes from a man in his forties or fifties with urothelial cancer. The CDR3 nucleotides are TGCGCCAGCAGCCAAAGCCCCCGTGTACAGACCACCGGGGAGCTGTTTTTT. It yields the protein CASSQSPRVQTTGELFF.